Listed below are T cell receptor beta chains from one sample, sequenced in a study of cytomegalovirus exposure and HLA in healthy donors. Method: immunoSEQ multiplex PCR; TCRdb's copy keeps in-frame clones and lacks some. Of around 63,000 clones in the sample, roughly 84% were seen once. The sample consisted of PBMCs. Receptors originate from a woman younger than 45 in good health and CMV-seronegative. The CDR3 runs from the conserved cysteine through the conserved F or W. A D gene is named only where the DNA matches it firmly. Size tells how often a clone was seen (once, few, many) or the class of an expanded clone, and some rows leave it out.

d_call j_call clone_size v_call cdr3_nt cdr3_aa
. TRBJ1-1 . TRBV13 TGTGCCAGCAGCTTAACGACAGGTGACACTGAAGCTTTCTTT CASSLTTGDTEAFF
. TRBJ1-2 . TRBV7-2 TGTGCCAGCAGCTCAAAAGGCGGGGAAGTAAGCTATGGCTACACCTTC CASSSKGGEVSYGYTF
. TRBJ2-7 . TRBV2 TGTGCCAGCAGGCCCCAAGGGGCGATGACGTACGAGCAGTACTTC CASRPQGAMTYEQYF
TRBD1 TRBJ1-3 few TRBV7-2 TGTGCCAGCAGCTCCCGGACAGGGGACAGAAACACCATATATTTT CASSSRTGDRNTIYF
TRBD1 TRBJ1-6 few TRBV28 TGTGCCAGCAGTTCTGGACAGGGGGCTTTAAGGGGTTCACCCCTCCACTTT CASSSGQGALRGSPLHF
. TRBJ1-2 . TRBV7-2 TGTGCCAGCAGGTCGATTGCCCAGGGGCCGTATGGCTACACCTTC CASRSIAQGPYGYTF
TRBD1 TRBJ2-7 . TRBV5-6 TGTGCCAGCAGCCAGGGGGCCTACGAGCAGTACTTC CASSQGAYEQYF
TRBD1 TRBJ2-5 few TRBV6-5 TGTGCCAGCAGCCGACAGGGCCGGGAGACCCAGTACTTC CASSRQGRETQYF
TRBD1 TRBJ2-1 . TRBV5-3 TGTGCCAGAAGCTTGTATGGGACAGGGATCCACAATGAGCAGTTCTTC CARSLYGTGIHNEQFF
TRBD1 TRBJ1-4 . TRBV4-3 TGCGCCAGCAGCCTCGGGACAGGGAATGAAAAACTGTTTTTT CASSLGTGNEKLFF
TRBD1 TRBJ1-1 . TRBV29-1 TGCAGCGGCAGACAGGGGTTGAACACTGAAGCTTTCTTT CSGRQGLNTEAFF
TRBD1 TRBJ1-2 few TRBV7-3 TGTGCCAGCAGCTCCGGGACAGGGTTGCGAGGCTACACCTTC CASSSGTGLRGYTF
. TRBJ1-5 once TRBV6-1 TGTGCCAGCAGTGTCGAGGGAGGAAGCAATCAGCCCCAGCATTTT CASSVEGGSNQPQHF
. TRBJ1-1 . TRBV19 TGTGCCAGTAGTAATCCGCCTCGGGCTTTCTTT CASSNPPRAFF
TRBD1 TRBJ1-5 . TRBV19 TGTGCCAGTAGTCCTCCTCCAGACAGGGTAAGGCAGCCCCAGCATTTT CASSPPPDRVRQPQHF
. TRBJ2-2 . TRBV5-4 TGTGCCAGCAGCTTGGCGGAACAGGGGAACACCGGGGAGCTGTTTTTT CASSLAEQGNTGELFF
TRBD1 TRBJ1-5 once TRBV9 TGTGCCAGCAGCCCCTCTGGCGGGACAGACTTTAATCAGCCCCAGCATTTT CASSPSGGTDFNQPQHF
. TRBJ2-5 once TRBV2 TGTGCCAGCAGTGAGATAGACCAAGAGACCCAGTACTTC CASSEIDQETQYF
. TRBJ1-3 once TRBV14 TGTGCCAGCAGCCCCCCCGGGACACCCGGAAACACCATATATTTT CASSPPGTPGNTIYF
. TRBJ1-6 . TRBV9 TGTGCCAGCAGCGTAGGGCAGGGAGGCTCCTATAATTCACCCCTCCACTTT CASSVGQGGSYNSPLHF
TRBD1 TRBJ2-7 . TRBV28 TGTGCCAGCAGTCCGACAGGGGGTAACTACGAGCAGTACTTC CASSPTGGNYEQYF
TRBD1 TRBJ1-1 . TRBV9 TGTGCCAGCAGCGATGGGGACAGGGGAGGGGAAGCTTTCTTT CASSDGDRGGEAFF
TRBD1 TRBJ1-6 . TRBV5-4 TGTGCCAGCAGCTGGGACAGGAGTAATTCACCCCTCCACTTT CASSWDRSNSPLHF
. TRBJ1-2 . TRBV7-9 TGTGCCAGCAGCTTATGGACCCCCGGGGGGAACTATGGCTACACCTTC CASSLWTPGGNYGYTF
. TRBJ2-3 . TRBV19 TGTGCCAGTAAACGGGAAGCAATGACTAGCACAGATACGCAGTATTTT CASKREAMTSTDTQYF
. TRBJ1-1 . TRBV4-1 TGCGCCAGCAGCCAACGCGGAGCTAACACTGAAGCTTTCTTT CASSQRGANTEAFF
TRBD2 TRBJ2-1 . TRBV5-4 TGTGCCAGCAGCCCGCGACTAGCGGCAATCTACAATGAGCAGTTCTTC CASSPRLAAIYNEQFF
TRBD1 TRBJ1-1 . TRBV2 TGTGCCAGCGGCGGACAGGACTTTCAAGCTTTCTTT CASGGQDFQAFF
TRBD1 TRBJ1-4 . TRBV27 TGTGCCAGCAGTAAAACCGGACAGGGGACTAATGAAAAACTGTTTTTT CASSKTGQGTNEKLFF
TRBD1 TRBJ1-1 . TRBV15 TGTGCCACCAGCAGAGGCCGGGGACAGAAAACCACTGAAGCTTTCTTT CATSRGRGQKTTEAFF
TRBD2 TRBJ2-5 . TRBV7-8 TGTGCCAGCAGCTTACAAACGGGAGGATCCCAAGAGACCCAGTACTTC CASSLQTGGSQETQYF
TRBD1 TRBJ1-1 . TRBV12-5 TGTGCTAGCGGTCAGGGGGCCGTGAACACTGAAGCTTTCTTT CASGQGAVNTEAFF
. TRBJ2-5 few TRBV29-1 TGCAGCGTTGATCCCAGGTCAGGGGAGACCCAGTACTTC CSVDPRSGETQYF
. TRBJ1-1 . TRBV19 TGTGCCAGTAGAAACGTATATTCGGACACTGAAGCTTTCTTT CASRNVYSDTEAFF
TRBD2 TRBJ2-1 . TRBV9 TGTGCCAGCAGCGAACTAGCGGGGGACAATGAGCAGTTCTTC CASSELAGDNEQFF
TRBD2 TRBJ2-1 . TRBV9 TGTGCCAGCAGCGTAGGGGGTAGCGGGTTGGATGAGCAGTTCTTC CASSVGGSGLDEQFF
. TRBJ1-1 . TRBV5-1 TGCGCCAGCAGCTTGGGGCATGAGGGTCATAACACTGAAGCTTTCTTT CASSLGHEGHNTEAFF
. TRBJ1-6 . TRBV30 TGTGCCTGGAGTCCCCTCGGCAGGGGTGATTCACCCCTCCACTTT CAWSPLGRGDSPLHF
. TRBJ2-7 . TRBV4-1 TGCGCCAGCAGCCAAGAAACAGCCATGTCCTACGAGCAGTACTTC CASSQETAMSYEQYF
. TRBJ2-3 . TRBV11-2 TGTGCCAGCAGCTTGGGGCGAGCCGGAGATACGCAGTATTTT CASSLGRAGDTQYF
. TRBJ1-1 . TRBV27 TGTGCCAGCAGTTTAGGGGGCTTTAGCTACACTGAAGCTTTCTTT CASSLGGFSYTEAFF
. TRBJ1-2 . TRBV6-6 TGTGCCAGCAGTTACCACAGGGCCCTTGAGGGCTACACCTTC CASSYHRALEGYTF
TRBD1 TRBJ2-7 once TRBV5-1 TGCGCCAGCAGCTTGGGGACAGGGGGCTACGAGCAGTACTTC CASSLGTGGYEQYF
. TRBJ1-2 . TRBV27 TGTGCCACGAGTCCCGACCCTAGAGCGGGGGGCTACACCTTC CATSPDPRAGGYTF